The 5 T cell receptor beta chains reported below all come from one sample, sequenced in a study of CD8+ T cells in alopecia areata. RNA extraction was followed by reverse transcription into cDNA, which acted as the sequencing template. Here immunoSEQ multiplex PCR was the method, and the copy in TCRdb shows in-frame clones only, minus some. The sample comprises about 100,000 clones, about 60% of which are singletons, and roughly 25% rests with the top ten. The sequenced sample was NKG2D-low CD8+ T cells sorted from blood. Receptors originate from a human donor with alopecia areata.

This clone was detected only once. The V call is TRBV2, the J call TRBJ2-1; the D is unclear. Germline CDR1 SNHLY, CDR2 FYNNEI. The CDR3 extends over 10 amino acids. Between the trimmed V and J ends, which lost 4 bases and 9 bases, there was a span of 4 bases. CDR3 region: CASSGGEQFF. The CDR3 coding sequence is TGTGCCAGCAGTGGTGGTGAGCAGTTCTTC.

CDR3 sequence: CASSLDLGGYTF. In DNA form, the CDR3 reads TGTGCCAGCAGCCTTGACCTAGGGGGCTACACCTTC. The J gene is TRBJ1-2, the V gene TRBV6-5; D gene unclear. The germline gives CDR1 MNHEY, CDR2 SVGAGI. The germline V and J ends were trimmed by 6 bases and 8 bases, with 13 bases remaining between them. There are 12 residues in the CDR3.

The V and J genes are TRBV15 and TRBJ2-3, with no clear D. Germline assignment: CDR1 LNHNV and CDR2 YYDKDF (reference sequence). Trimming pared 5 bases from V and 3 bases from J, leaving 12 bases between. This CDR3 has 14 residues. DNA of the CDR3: TGTGCCACCAGCCTCATAGAGGTTACAGATACGCAGTATTTT. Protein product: CATSLIEVTDTQYF.

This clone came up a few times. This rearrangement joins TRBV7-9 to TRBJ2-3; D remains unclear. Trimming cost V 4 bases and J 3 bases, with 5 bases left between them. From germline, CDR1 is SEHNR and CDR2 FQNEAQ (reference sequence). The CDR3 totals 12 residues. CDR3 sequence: CASSSLTDTQYF. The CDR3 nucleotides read TGTGCCAGCAGCTCATTAACAGATACGCAGTATTTT.

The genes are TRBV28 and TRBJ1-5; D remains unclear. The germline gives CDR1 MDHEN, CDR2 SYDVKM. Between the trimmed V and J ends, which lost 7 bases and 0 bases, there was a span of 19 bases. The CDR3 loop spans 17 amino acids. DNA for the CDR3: TGTGCCAGCACCGGACGTTCAGGCAGTTTTAGCAATCAGCCCCAGCATTTT. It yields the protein CASTGRSGSFSNQPQHF.